This TCR beta chain is from a study of T cells in Graves' hyperthyroidism and ophthalmopathy. From RNA transcripts, TCR beta CDR3 regions were amplified. A first-round RT-PCR of the TCR CDR3 used the HTBI primer set. MiXCR was run by TCRdb on the multiplex PCR reads, yielding one entry per CDR3 protein. The sample lists 300,000 to 450,000 distinct CDR3 sequences, roughly 18% occurring once. This clonotype came up many times. What it binds is not known. Study-wide results and limits: Ophthalmopathy and stable hyperthyroidism were told apart by a 13 V-J model. In the blood, most expanded thyroid clonotypes above 0.001 appeared as well.

The CDR3 has 12 residues. Trimming removed 4 bases from V and 1 base from J, with 5 bases in between. Germline V gene data show CDR1 as SQVTM and CDR2 as ANQGSEA. Ophthalmopathy patients all had a Clinical Activity Score of at least 3, a NOSPECS grade of at least 4 and disease under 3 months old. The diagnostic basis comprised clinical symptoms, serum thyroxine and TRAb, thyroid ultrasound and orbital computed tomography. This clonotype originated in a woman in her thirties or forties with Graves' ophthalmopathy. The chain has TRBV29-1 and TRBJ2-4, with D hard to call. The sequencing input was blood. The DNA of the CDR3 is TGCAGCGTTGCTGAGGCCAAAAACATTCAGTACTTC. Amino acid sequence: CSVAEAKNIQYF.